The 2 T cell receptor beta chains below were found in one sample sequenced in a study of shared clonotypes between healthy human individuals. TCRdb's table, derived via immunoSEQ multiplex PCR, lists solely in-frame clones and lacks some. The sample lists about 490,000 clones; almost 80% were seen once. The specimen was PBMCs. The receptors were sampled from a woman aged 40 to 50 in good health. Some clones in this sample may be carry-over from other donors' samples.

CDR3 sequence reads: CASSSGPGGETQYF. CDR3 sequence (DNA): TGTGCCAGCAGCTCAGGGCCGGGGGGAGAGACCCAGTACTTC. The chain has TRBV11-2 and TRBJ2-5; 7 bases are a match to TRBD2. There are 14 residues in the CDR3. Germline CDR1 is SGHAT and CDR2 is FQNNGV. J lost 4 bases, V lost 4 bases, and 6 bases had no gene match.

The chain recombines TRBV28 with TRBJ2-5; 12 nucleotides line up with TRBD2. Germline CDR1 reads MDHEN; CDR2 reads SYDVKM. V was clipped by 6 bases and J by 2 bases; unmatched bases: 4. The CDR3 covers 15 residues. The CDR3 region is CASSGTSGQQETQYF. CDR3 coding DNA: TGTGCCAGCAGCGGGACTAGCGGGCAACAAGAGACCCAGTACTTC. Supplemented by reference TRBV28 and TRBJ2-5, the full variable domain reads DVKVTQSSRYLVKRTGEKVFLECVQDMDHENMFWYRQDPGLGLRLIYFSYDVKMKEKGDIPEGYSVSREKKERFSLILESASTNQTSMYLCASSGTSGQQETQYFGPGTRLLVL.